The 26 T cell receptor beta chains below all came from one sample that was sequenced in a study of blood T cell repertoires in COVID-19. Sequencing was performed with immunoSEQ multiplex PCR; in TCRdb, only in-frame clones are kept and a portion is missing. The sample lists about 130,000 clones, roughly 79% occurring once. The sequencing sample was made of peripheral blood. These receptors were taken from a human donor in a cohort sampled during active COVID-19.

This clone has just one count. This chain links TRBV7-6 with TRBJ2-1, with 11 positions matching TRBD2. CDR1 SGHVS and CDR2 FNYEAQ come from the germline V gene. V trimming: 3 bases; J trimming: 6 bases; junction bases outside the gene matches: 10. The CDR3 consists of 17 residues. The CDR3 here is CASSFVVAGGPFNEQFF. DNA for the CDR3: TGTGCCAGCAGCTTCGTTGTAGCGGGGGGGCCATTCAATGAGCAGTTCTTC.

The V call is TRBV6-1, the J call TRBJ1-5, with D uncertain. CDR1 MNHNS and CDR2 SASEGT come from the germline V gene. This CDR3 spans 15 amino acids. The V end was cut by 2 bases, the J end by 2 bases, with 10 bases between. CDR3 coding DNA: TGTGCCAGCAGTGAACGGGTGGCGGGCAATCAGCCCCAGCATTTT. Amino acid sequence: CASSERVAGNQPQHF.

In its sample, this clone was seen a few times. The gene calls are TRBV10-2 and TRBJ2-2, with D possibly being TRBD2 (5 bases). The CDR3 totals 15 residues. Looked up from germline, CDR1 is WSHSY and CDR2 is SAAADI. The germline V and J ends were trimmed by 6 bases and 1 base, with 12 bases remaining between them. The CDR3: CASSPTNRNTGELFF. The CDR3 bases are TGCGCCAGCAGCCCGACTAATAGGAACACCGGGGAGCTGTTTTTT.

The genes are TRBV6-2 or TRBV6-3 and TRBJ1-5, with 8 bases that match TRBD1. In germline, CDR1 is MNHEY, CDR2 SVGEGT. This CDR3 is 15 amino acids long. J was trimmed by 4 bases and V by 4 bases; bases with no gene match: 6. CDR3 in amino acids: CASSFSWTGNQPQHF. In nucleotides, the CDR3 is TGTGCCAGCAGTTTCTCCTGGACAGGGAATCAGCCCCAGCATTTT.

The chain employs TRBV3-1 (or the pseudogene TRBV3-2) and TRBJ2-3; D remains ambiguous. CDR1 is LGHDT and CDR2 is YNNKEL in the germline V gene (reference sequence). The CDR3 contains 13 residues. Trimming removed 1 base at V and 3 bases at J, with 5 bases between. The CDR3 DNA reads as TGTGCCAGCAGCCAAGGTGAGACAGATACGCAGTATTTT. Translation gives CASSQGETDTQYF.

This chain joins TRBV7-2 and TRBJ1-5; 8 bases agree with TRBD1. The germline V gene has CDR1 SGHTA and CDR2 FQGNSA. V shed 4 bases and J 7 bases; nucleotides not matched to a gene: 3. The CDR3 loop spans 13 amino acids. Written as DNA, the CDR3 is TGTGCCAGCAGCTCCGGACAGGGACAGCCCCAGCATTTT. Its protein is CASSSGQGQPQHF.

The chain links TRBV18 to TRBJ2-7; D possibly corresponds to TRBD2 (6 bases). The CDR3 runs to 15 residues. V gave up 3 bases and J gave up 2 bases, with 14 bases separating them. Germline CDR1 and CDR2: KGHSH and LQKENI. The CDR3 nucleotides are TGTGCCAGCTCACCTGGGGGACTGGGACCCTACGAGCAGTACTTC. Its protein product is CASSPGGLGPYEQYF. The variable domain in full, with the rest retrieved from reference TRBV18 and TRBJ2-7, is NAGVMQNPRHLVRRRGQEARLRCSPMKGHSHVYWYRQLPEEGLKFMVYLQKENIIDESGMPKERFSAEFPKEGPSILRIQQVVRGDSAAYFCASSPGGLGPYEQYFGPGTRLTVT.

Here the CDR3 DNA reads TGTGCCAGCAGCTCGACAGCTCTTAATGAAAAACTGTTTTTT. As protein: CASSSTALNEKLFF. The chain links TRBV7-9 to TRBJ1-4; perhaps TRBD1 as D (5 bases). This CDR3 is built from 14 residues. The germline CDR1 and CDR2 sequences are SEHNR and FQNEAQ (reference sequence). Trimming took off 4 bases at V and 4 bases at J, with 10 bases between the two ends.

Here the CDR3 DNA reads TGTGCCAGCAGCTCAACACAGGGGATGAACACTGAAGCTTTCTTT. Amino acids: CASSSTQGMNTEAFF. The chain combines TRBV7-8 with TRBJ1-1, with 7 bases fitting TRBD1. The ends lost 4 bases at V and 0 bases at J; junction bases unmatched: 5. CDR1 is SGHVS, CDR2 FQNEAQ, per germline. CDR3 length equals 15 residues.

V and J are TRBV7-9 and TRBJ1-1; 12 nucleotides match TRBD1. The germline V gene has CDR1 SEHNR and CDR2 FQNEAQ (reference sequence). CDR3 length equals 16 residues. V was pared by 4 bases and J by 4 bases, with 7 bases of the junction left unmatched. CDR3 region: CASSSGTGGTSTEAFF. The CDR3 region has the DNA TGTGCCAGCAGCTCAGGGACAGGGGGCACGAGCACTGAAGCTTTCTTT.

This chain uses TRBV6-5 with TRBJ2-2; D is possibly TRBD2 (6 bases). The CDR3 is 13 residues long. Trimming removed 7 bases from V and 8 bases from J, with 14 bases in between. Germline V gene data show CDR1 as MNHEY and CDR2 as SVGAGI. The CDR3 region is CASNRFRGGELFF. CDR3 bases: TGTGCCAGCAATCGTTTTCGGGGGGGGGAGCTGTTTTTT.

The rearrangement links TRBV5-1 to TRBJ2-7; 8 nucleotides agree with TRBD1. V trimming: 4 bases; J trimming: 2 bases; junction bases outside the gene matches: 5. Germline V gene data show CDR1 as SGHRS and CDR2 as YFSETQ. The CDR3 totals 14 residues. CDR3 in amino acids: CASSTQGDPYEQYF. The CDR3 DNA reads TGCGCCAGCAGCACACAGGGGGATCCCTACGAGCAGTACTTC.

This clone was seen many times. The rearrangement joins TRBV7-9 to TRBJ1-1, with 12 bases matching TRBD1. With 5 bases clipped from V and 4 bases from J, the junction kept 14 bases outside the gene matches. CDR1 and CDR2 (germline): SEHNR, FQNEAQ (reference sequence). This CDR3 contains 18 residues. The CDR3 DNA sequence: TGTGCCAGCAGCCACCGGGGCGGGACAGGGGGCGCCGGCACTGAAGCTTTCTTT. Its protein product is CASSHRGGTGGAGTEAFF.

V usage is TRBV4-2 and J usage is TRBJ1-6, with 12 bases lining up with TRBD1. Germline V gene data show CDR1 as LGHNA and CDR2 as YNFKEQ. The V and J ends lost 1 base and 6 bases, in that order; junction bases with no gene match: 4. The CDR3 has 17 amino acids. This CDR3 reads CASSQAGQGAGNSPLHF. DNA for the CDR3: TGTGCCAGCAGCCAAGCGGGACAGGGGGCTGGTAATTCACCCCTCCACTTT.

The chain combines TRBV21-1 with TRBJ1-1; the table calls TRBD1, which could not be checked here. TRBV21-1 represents a pseudogene. This CDR3 has 16 residues. The CDR3 DNA follows: TGTGCCAGCAGCCTTTCCCCAGGGGGGAAGAACACTGAAGCTTTCTTT. It codes for CASSLSPGGKNTEAFF.

This chain uses TRBV18 with TRBJ1-3, with D possibly TRBD1 on 5 matching bases. Trimming left V 3 bases short and J 0 bases short, with 12 bases between. The CDR3 spans 16 residues. The germline V gene encodes CDR1 KGHSH and CDR2 LQKENI. The CDR3 reads CASSPTSGISGNTIYF. The CDR3 DNA sequence: TGTGCCAGCTCACCCACATCAGGGATCTCTGGAAACACCATATATTTT.

The V call is TRBV29-1, the J call TRBJ1-3; TRBD1 matches at 7 bases. This CDR3 has 13 residues. Germline assignment: CDR1 SQVTM and CDR2 ANQGSEA. V was pared by 7 bases and J by 7 bases, with 10 bases of the junction left unmatched. CDR3 DNA: TGCAGCGCTGGACAGGCCGGAGGGAACACCATATATTTT. Amino acid sequence: CSAGQAGGNTIYF.

The CDR3 nucleotides are TGCGCCAGCAGCTATACAGTCACAGATACGCAGTATTTT. It encodes CASSYTVTDTQYF. The chain joins TRBV5-1 to TRBJ2-3, with D unresolved. V lost 3 bases, J lost 2 bases, and 7 bases lay in between. The CDR3 length is 13 residues. Germline CDR1 is SGHRS and CDR2 is YFSETQ. Variable domain in full (rest from reference TRBV5-1 and TRBJ2-3): KAGVTQTPRYLIKTRGQQVTLSCSPISGHRSVSWYQQTPGQGLQFLFEYFSETQRNKGNFPGRFSGRQFSNSRSEMNVSTLELGDSALYLCASSYTVTDTQYFGPGTRLTVL.

As regards this clone: One end of the junction fails to match germline, which may point to a read error. This chain uses TRBV5-6 with TRBJ2-3; no firm D call. From germline, CDR1 is SGHDT and CDR2 YYEEEE. This CDR3 spans 13 amino acids. The CDR3 region has the DNA TGTGCCAGCAGCCCGCCAAGCACGGATACGCAGTATTTT. Its translation is CASSPPSTDTQYF.

This clone was detected only once. The chain uses TRBV7-8 and TRBJ1-2; a weak D match, TRBD1 (5 bases). V lost 4 bases and J 4 bases, leaving 16 bases between the germline ends. Germline-derived CDR1 and CDR2 are SGHVS and FQNEAQ. The CDR3 has 15 residues. In DNA, the CDR3 is TGTGCCAGCAGCTCCGATGGGGGGTACCGCTATGGCTACACCTTC. This translates into CASSSDGGYRYGYTF.

This clone was picked up one time. The V call is TRBV4-1, the J call TRBJ1-4, with D unclear. The germline gives CDR1 MGHRA, CDR2 YSYEKL. The CDR3 loop spans 17 amino acids. V gave up 0 bases and J gave up 8 bases, with 19 bases separating them. CDR3 bases: TGCGCCAGCAGCCAAGACTCTTTCCCGGTATCTAGGGAAAAACTGTTTTTT. Translation: CASSQDSFPVSREKLFF.

This clone was recorded a few times. The rearrangement uses TRBV6-1 and TRBJ1-5; D call uncertain. The CDR3 covers 16 residues. Germline loops: CDR1 MNHNS, CDR2 SASEGT. V lost 1 base and J 1 base, leaving 11 bases between the germline ends. DNA for the CDR3: TGTGCCAGCAGTGAAGAGGGAGGGAGGAGCAATCAGCCCCAGCATTTT. Translated, it gives CASSEEGGRSNQPQHF.

This clone was seen more than once but under ten times. The chain is built from TRBV7-8 and TRBJ2-7; D may be TRBD1 (5 bases). Germline loops: CDR1 SGHVS, CDR2 FQNEAQ. The CDR3 extends over 13 amino acids. V lost 6 bases, J lost 6 bases, and 15 bases lay in between. CDR3 sequence (DNA): TGTGCCAGCAGTAGCAGGGTCCGTCCCGAGCAGTACTTC. Its translation is CASSSRVRPEQYF.

Only a few counts were recorded for this clone. The rearrangement uses TRBV2 and TRBJ1-4, with 7 bases fitting TRBD1. This CDR3 is built from 16 residues. Germline values: CDR1 SNHLY, CDR2 FYNNEI. Trimming took 5 bases from V and 0 from J; bases not matched to a gene: 6. DNA of the CDR3: TGTGCCAGCAGTAGGGACAGTCCGGCAACTAATGAAAAACTGTTTTTT. Its protein product is CASSRDSPATNEKLFF.

This clone was recorded once. The CDR3 nucleotides read TGTGCCAGCAGACCGACTAGCGGCCGCGAGCAGTACTTC. It is translated as CASRPTSGREQYF. V gene TRBV7-6 combines with J gene TRBJ2-7, with TRBD2 matching over 9 bases. This CDR3 is built from 13 residues. The J segment lost 6 bases and the V segment lost 6 bases, leaving 6 bases of the junction unmatched. Germline assignment: CDR1 SGHVS and CDR2 FNYEAQ.

The rearrangement links TRBV5-1 to TRBJ1-1; unclear D gene. CDR3 length: 13 amino acids. Germline V gene lookup returns CDR1 SGHRS and CDR2 YFSETQ. Between the trimmed V and J ends, which lost 0 bases and 7 bases, there was a span of 10 bases. CDR3 sequence: CASSLGPRGEAFF. CDR3 nucleotide sequence: TGCGCCAGCAGCTTGGGTCCCCGAGGTGAAGCTTTCTTT.